One TCR beta chain is described in this entry. The antigen remains undetermined. The sample comes from a study of Ad26.COV2.S vaccination and SARS-CoV-2 variants. The study's findings and limits: Those who received vaccine or placebo ended up with similar non-spike TCR breadth. Greater spike-specific TCR breadth was seen in vaccine recipients than in placebo recipients.

Treatment given: 19 received Ad26.COV2.S at low or high dose, single or two shots; about 5 received placebo; per-sample allocation not given. Specimens were obtained on day 63 following the first vaccine or placebo injection. Boston supplied an adult donor aged 18-55 years. V was cut by 0 bases and J by 5 bases, with 10 bases left in between. The CDR3 spans 15 residues. Germline-derived CDR1 and CDR2 are SNHLY and FYNNEI. TCRdb's copy holds only in-frame clones and misses some; the assay was immunoSEQ multiplex PCR. The profile shows roughly 510,000 clones, roughly 87% of them singletons. V gene TRBV2 combines with J gene TRBJ2-2; D uncertain. The TCR was taken from a person between 18 and 60 years old who received the Ad26.COV2.S COVID-19 vaccine or a placebo. The sequences come from peripheral blood, collected in a trial of Ad26.COV2.S vaccine versus placebo. The CDR3 sequence is CASSEAGIGTGELFF. CDR3 nucleotide sequence: TGTGCCAGCAGTGAAGCGGGCATAGGGACCGGGGAGCTGTTTTTT.